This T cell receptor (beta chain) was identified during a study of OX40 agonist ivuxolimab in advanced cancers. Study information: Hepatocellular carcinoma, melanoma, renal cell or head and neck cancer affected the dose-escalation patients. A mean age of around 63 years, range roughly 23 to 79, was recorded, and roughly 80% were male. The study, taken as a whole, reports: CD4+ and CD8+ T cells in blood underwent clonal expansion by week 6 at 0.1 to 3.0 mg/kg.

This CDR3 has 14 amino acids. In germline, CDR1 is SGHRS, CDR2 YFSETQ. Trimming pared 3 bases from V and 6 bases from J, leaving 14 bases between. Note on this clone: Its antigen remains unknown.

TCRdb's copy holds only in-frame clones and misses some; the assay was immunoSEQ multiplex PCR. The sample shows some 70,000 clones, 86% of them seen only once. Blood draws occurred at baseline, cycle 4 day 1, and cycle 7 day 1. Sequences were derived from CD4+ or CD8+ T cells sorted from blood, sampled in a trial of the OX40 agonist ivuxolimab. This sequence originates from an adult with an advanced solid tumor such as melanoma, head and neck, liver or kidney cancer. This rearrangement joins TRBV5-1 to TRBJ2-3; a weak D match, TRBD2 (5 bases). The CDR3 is CASSSGNPMDTQYF. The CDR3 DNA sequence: TGCGCCAGCAGCTCCGGGAACCCTATGGATACGCAGTATTTT.